Sequencing of this T cell receptor (beta chain) was carried out in a study of Graves' ophthalmopathy and Graves' hyperthyroidism. Study-wide points: Among expanded thyroid clonotypes above 0.001 frequency, most also occurred in blood.

RNA transcripts served as template for amplifying TCR beta CDR3 sequences. Following a first-round RT-PCR that used HTBI primers, a second-round multiplex PCR was carried out. TCRdb ran MiXCR on the multiplex PCR reads and lists one entry per CDR3 protein. The data contain 650,000 to 900,000 distinct CDR3 sequences, 35% to 50% of them singletons. On this clonotype itself: Its antigen is still unknown. This sequence may be a read error, since a much larger clone differs from it by one base.

Clinicians diagnosed using symptoms, serum thyroxine, TRAb, thyroid ultrasound and orbital computed tomography. This CDR3 has 13 amino acids. The germline CDR1 and CDR2 sequences are DFQATT and SNEGSKA (reference sequence). Source material: peripheral blood. This receptor was identified in an adult man with Graves' ophthalmopathy. This chain uses TRBV20-1 with TRBJ1-6; D gene unclear. CDR3 residues: CSASKGDGSLLHF. The CDR3 bases are TGCAGTGCTAGCAAGGGTGATGGGTCACTCCTCCACTTT.